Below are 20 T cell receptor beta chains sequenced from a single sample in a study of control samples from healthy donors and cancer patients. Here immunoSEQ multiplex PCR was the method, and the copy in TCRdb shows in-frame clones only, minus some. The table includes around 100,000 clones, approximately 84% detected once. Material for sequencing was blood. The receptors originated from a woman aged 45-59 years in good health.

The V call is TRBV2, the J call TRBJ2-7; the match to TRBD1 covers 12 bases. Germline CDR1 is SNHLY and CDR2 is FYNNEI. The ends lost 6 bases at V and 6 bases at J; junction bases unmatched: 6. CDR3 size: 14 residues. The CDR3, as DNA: TGTGCCAGCAGCGGGGGACAGGGGGCCCTCGAGCAGTACTTC. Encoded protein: CASSGGQGALEQYF.

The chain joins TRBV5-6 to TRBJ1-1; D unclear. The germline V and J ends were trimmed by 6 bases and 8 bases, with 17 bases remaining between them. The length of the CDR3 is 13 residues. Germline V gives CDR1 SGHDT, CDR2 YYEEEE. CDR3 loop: CASTFGQRREAFF. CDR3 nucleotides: TGTGCCAGCACCTTTGGCCAGAGGAGGGAAGCTTTCTTT.

This CDR3 reads CAWSRGGNTEAFF. CDR3 DNA: TGTGCCTGGAGTAGGGGGGGAAACACTGAAGCTTTCTTT. This chain joins TRBV30 and TRBJ1-1, with D tentatively TRBD1 (6 bases). Germline CDR1 is GTSNPN and CDR2 is SVGIG (reference sequence). The V end lost 2 bases, the J end lost 2 bases, and 9 bases lay between the germline ends. The CDR3 is 13 residues long.

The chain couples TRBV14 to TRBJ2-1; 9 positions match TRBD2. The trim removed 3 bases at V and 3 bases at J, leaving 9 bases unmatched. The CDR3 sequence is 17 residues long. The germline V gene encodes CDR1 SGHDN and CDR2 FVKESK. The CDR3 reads CASSQRLLSGGYNEQFF. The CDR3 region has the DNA TGTGCCAGCAGCCAGCGACTTCTTAGCGGGGGCTACAATGAGCAGTTCTTC.

The CDR3 sequence is CSASSGLVPESGVSGNTIYF. CDR3 coding DNA: TGCAGTGCTAGTTCGGGTTTAGTACCAGAGAGTGGAGTTTCTGGAAACACCATATATTTT. The rearrangement uses TRBV20-1 and TRBJ1-3; D is ambiguous. This CDR3 region has 20 residues. V was cut by 3 bases and J by 1 base, with 28 bases left in between. Per germline, CDR1 DFQATT and CDR2 SNEGSKA (reference sequence).

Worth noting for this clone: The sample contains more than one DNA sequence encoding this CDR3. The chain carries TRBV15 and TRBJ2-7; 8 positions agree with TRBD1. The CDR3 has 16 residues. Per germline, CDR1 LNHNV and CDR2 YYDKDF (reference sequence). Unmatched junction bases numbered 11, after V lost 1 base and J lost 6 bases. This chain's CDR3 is CATSRARAGTGREQYF. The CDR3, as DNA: TGTGCCACCAGCAGAGCCCGGGCCGGGACAGGTCGCGAGCAGTACTTC. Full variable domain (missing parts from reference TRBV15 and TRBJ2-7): DAMVIQNPRYQVTQFGKPVTLSCSQTLNHNVMYWYQQKSSQAPKLLFHYYDKDFNNEADTPDNFQSRRPNTSFCFLDIRSPGLGDTAMYLCATSRARAGTGREQYFGPGTRLTVT.

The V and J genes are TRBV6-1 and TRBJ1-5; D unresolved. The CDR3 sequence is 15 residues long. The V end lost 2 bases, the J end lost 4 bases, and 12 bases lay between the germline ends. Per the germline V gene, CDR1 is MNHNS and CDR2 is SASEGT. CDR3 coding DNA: TGTGCCAGCAGTGAAATGGTCGCCGGGAATCAGCCCCAGCATTTT. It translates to CASSEMVAGNQPQHF.

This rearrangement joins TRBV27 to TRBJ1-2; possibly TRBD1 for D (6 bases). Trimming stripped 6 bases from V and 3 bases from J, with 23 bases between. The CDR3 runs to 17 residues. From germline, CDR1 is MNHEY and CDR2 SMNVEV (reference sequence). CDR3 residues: CASSLTRTSQGYYGYTF. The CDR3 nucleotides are TGTGCCAGCAGCTTAACCCGCACCTCACAGGGATACTATGGCTACACCTTC.

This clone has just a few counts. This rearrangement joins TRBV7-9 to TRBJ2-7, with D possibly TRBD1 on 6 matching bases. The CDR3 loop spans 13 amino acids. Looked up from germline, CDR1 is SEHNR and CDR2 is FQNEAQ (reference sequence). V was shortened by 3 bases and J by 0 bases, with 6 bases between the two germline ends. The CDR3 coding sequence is TGTGCCAGCAGCTTGGGGGCCTCCTACGAGCAGTACGTC. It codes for CASSLGASYEQYV.

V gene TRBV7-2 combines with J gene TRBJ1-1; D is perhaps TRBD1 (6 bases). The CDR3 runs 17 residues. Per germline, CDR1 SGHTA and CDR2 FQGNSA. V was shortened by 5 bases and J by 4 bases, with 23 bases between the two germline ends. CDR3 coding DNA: TGTGCCAGCAGCCGCGACAGGTGGACCGGTCGGGGCACTGAAGCTTTCTTT. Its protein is CASSRDRWTGRGTEAFF.

CDR3 residues: CASSPNSPSTDTQYF. The CDR3, as DNA: TGTGCCAGCAGTCCGAACTCGCCTAGCACAGATACGCAGTATTTT. This chain links TRBV6-5 with TRBJ2-3, with D unclear. V lost 5 bases to trimming and J lost 0 bases, with 12 bases between them. Looked up from germline, CDR1 is MNHEY and CDR2 is SVGAGI. This CDR3 spans 15 amino acids.

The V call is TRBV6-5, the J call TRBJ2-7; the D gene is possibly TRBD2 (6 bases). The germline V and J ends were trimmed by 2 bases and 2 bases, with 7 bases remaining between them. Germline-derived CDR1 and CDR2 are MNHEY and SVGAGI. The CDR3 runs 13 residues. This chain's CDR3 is CASSYGGTYEQYF. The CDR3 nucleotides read TGTGCCAGCAGTTACGGGGGGACCTACGAGCAGTACTTC.

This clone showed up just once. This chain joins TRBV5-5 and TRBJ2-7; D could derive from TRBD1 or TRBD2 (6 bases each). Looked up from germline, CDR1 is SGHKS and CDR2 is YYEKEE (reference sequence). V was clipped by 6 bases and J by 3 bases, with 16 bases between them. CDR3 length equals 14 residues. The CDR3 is CASTNGGRSYEQYF. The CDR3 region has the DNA TGTGCCAGCACTAACGGGGGCAGAAGCTACGAGCAGTACTTC.

This chain's CDR3 is CASSLPVRGGRDSTDTQYF. The CDR3 DNA sequence: TGTGCCAGCTCCCTCCCGGTTCGGGGCGGCAGGGATAGCACAGATACGCAGTATTTT. This chain joins TRBV18 and TRBJ2-3; either TRBD1 or TRBD2 may fit D (5 bases each). Trimming took off 6 bases at V and 0 bases at J, with 25 bases between the two ends. This CDR3 region has 19 residues. Germline values: CDR1 KGHSH, CDR2 LQKENI.

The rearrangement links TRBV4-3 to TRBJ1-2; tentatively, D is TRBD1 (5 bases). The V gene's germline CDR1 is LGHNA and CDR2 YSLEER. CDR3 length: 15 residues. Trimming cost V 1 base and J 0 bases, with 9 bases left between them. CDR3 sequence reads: CASSQGAGTNYGYTF. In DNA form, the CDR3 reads TGCGCCAGCAGCCAAGGGGCAGGGACTAACTATGGCTACACCTTC.

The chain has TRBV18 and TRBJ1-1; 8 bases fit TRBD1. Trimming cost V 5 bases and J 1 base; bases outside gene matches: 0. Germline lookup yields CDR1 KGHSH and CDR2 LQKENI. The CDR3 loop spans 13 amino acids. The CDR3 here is CASSGQGNTEAFF. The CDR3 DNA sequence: TGTGCCAGCTCAGGACAGGGGAACACTGAAGCTTTCTTT.

Here the CDR3 DNA reads TGTGCCAGCTTGACAGGGGGCTTTAACACTGAAGCTTTCTTT. It specifies CASLTGGFNTEAFF. V is TRBV19 and J is TRBJ1-1; 10 bases are shared with TRBD1. The J segment lost 2 bases and the V segment lost 9 bases, leaving 6 bases of the junction unmatched. Germline assignment: CDR1 LNHDA and CDR2 SQIVND (reference sequence). This CDR3 region has 14 residues. The full variable domain, rest sourced from reference TRBV19 and TRBJ1-1, is DGGITQSPKYLFRKEGQNVTLSCEQNLNHDAMYWYRQDPGQGLRLIYYSQIVNDFQKGDIAEGYSVSREKKESFPLTVTSAQKNPTAFYLCASLTGGFNTEAFFGQGTRLTVV.

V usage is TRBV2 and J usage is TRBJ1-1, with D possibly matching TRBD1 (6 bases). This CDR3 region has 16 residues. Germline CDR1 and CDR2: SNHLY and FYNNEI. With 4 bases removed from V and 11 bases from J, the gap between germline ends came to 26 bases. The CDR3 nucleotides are TGTGCCAGCAGTGGACAGTTTTTAATAGGGGGAGGTGAGGCTTTCTTT. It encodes CASSGQFLIGGGEAFF.

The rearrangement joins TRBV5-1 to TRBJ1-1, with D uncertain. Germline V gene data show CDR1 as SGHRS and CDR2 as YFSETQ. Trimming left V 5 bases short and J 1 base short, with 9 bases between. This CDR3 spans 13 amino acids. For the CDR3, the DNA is TGCGCCAGCAGTCCAGACCCGAACACTGAAGCTTTCTTT. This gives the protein CASSPDPNTEAFF.

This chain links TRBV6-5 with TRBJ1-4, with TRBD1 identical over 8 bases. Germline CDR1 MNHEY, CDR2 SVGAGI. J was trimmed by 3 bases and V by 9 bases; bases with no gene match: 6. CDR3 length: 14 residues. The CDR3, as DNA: TGTGCCAGTTACGGGACAGGCGCTAATGAAAAACTGTTTTTT. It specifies CASYGTGANEKLFF.